The source of this T cell receptor (beta chain) is a study of T cell responses to AZD1222 COVID-19 vaccine. Study observations and caveats: A mostly white British donor set with more females was recruited, and clonal diversity was possibly underestimated. No day 14 peak samples; only post-peak repertoires were characterized.

Remarks on this clone: Its antigen is undetermined.

Profiled with immunoSEQ multiplex PCR; TCRdb holds only in-frame clones, not every one. The sample comprises some 150,000 clones, about nine tenths of which are singletons, and 5.5% to 7% rests with the top ten. The CDR3 extends over 13 amino acids. V was shortened by 5 bases and J by 1 base, with 6 bases between the two germline ends. The germline CDR1 and CDR2 sequences are MNHEY and SMNVEV (reference sequence). The TCR originated in an adult who had recovered from COVID-19. The chain is built from TRBV27 and TRBJ2-4; no reliable D call. The material sequenced was peripheral blood, taken after recovery from COVID-19. The CDR3 is CASSPNAKNIQYF. CDR3 DNA sequence: TGTGCCAGCAGTCCCAACGCCAAAAACATTCAGTACTTC.